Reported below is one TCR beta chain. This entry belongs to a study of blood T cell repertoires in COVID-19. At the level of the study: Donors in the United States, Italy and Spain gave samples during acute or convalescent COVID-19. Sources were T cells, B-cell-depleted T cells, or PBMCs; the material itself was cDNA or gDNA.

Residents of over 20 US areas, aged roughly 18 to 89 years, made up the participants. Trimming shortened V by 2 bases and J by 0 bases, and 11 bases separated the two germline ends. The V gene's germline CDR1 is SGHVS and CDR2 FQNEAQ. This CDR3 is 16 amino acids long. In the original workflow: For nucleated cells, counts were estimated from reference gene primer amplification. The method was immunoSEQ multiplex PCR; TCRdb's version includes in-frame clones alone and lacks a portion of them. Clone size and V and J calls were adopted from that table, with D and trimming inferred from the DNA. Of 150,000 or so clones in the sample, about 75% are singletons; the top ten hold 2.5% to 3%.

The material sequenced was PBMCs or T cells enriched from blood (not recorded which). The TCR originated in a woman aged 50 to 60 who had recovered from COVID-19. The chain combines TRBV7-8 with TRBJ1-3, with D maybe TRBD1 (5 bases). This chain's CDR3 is CASSLIQGPSGNTIYF. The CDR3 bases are TGTGCCAGCAGCTTAATCCAGGGCCCCTCTGGAAACACCATATATTTT.